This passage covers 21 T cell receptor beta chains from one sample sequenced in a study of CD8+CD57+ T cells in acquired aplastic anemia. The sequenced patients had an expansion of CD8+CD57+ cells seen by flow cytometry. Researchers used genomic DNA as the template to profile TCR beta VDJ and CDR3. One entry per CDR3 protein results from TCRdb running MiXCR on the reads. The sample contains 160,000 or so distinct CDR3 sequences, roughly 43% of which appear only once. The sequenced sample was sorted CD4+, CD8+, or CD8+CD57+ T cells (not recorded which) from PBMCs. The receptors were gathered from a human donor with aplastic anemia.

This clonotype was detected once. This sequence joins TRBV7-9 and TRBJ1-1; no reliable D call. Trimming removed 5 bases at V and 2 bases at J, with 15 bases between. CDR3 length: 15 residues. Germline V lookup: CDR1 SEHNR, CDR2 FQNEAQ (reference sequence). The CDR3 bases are TGTGCCAGCAGCGCCGGATGGGCAGAAAACACTGAAGCTTTCTTT. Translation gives CASSAGWAENTEAFF.

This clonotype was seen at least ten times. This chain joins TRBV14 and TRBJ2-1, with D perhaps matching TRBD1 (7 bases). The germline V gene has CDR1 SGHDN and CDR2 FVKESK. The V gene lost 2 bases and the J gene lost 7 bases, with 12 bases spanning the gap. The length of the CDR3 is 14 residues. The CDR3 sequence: CASSQMTGRNEQFF. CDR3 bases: TGTGCCAGCAGCCAAATGACAGGGAGGAATGAGCAGTTCTTC.

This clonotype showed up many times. The CDR3 region is CASSLGVQNQPQHF. CDR3 DNA: TGTGCCAGCAGCTTAGGTGTACAGAATCAGCCCCAGCATTTT. The chain recombines TRBV7-2 with TRBJ1-5; D unclear. V gave up 1 base and J gave up 4 bases, with 8 bases separating them. The CDR3 is made up of 14 amino acids. From germline, CDR1 is SGHTA and CDR2 FQGNSA.

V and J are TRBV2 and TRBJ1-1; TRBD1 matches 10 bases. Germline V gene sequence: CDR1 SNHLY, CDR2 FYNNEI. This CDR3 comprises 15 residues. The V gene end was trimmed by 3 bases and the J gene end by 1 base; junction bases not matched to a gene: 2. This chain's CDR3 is CASSETGGANTEAFF. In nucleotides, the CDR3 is TGTGCCAGCAGTGAGACAGGGGGCGCGAACACTGAAGCTTTCTTT.

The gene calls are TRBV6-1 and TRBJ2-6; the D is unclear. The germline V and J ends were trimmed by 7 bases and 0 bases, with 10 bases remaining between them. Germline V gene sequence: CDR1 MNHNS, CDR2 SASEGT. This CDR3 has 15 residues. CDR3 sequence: CASTIQYSGANVLTF. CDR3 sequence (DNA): TGTGCCAGCACTATACAGTACTCTGGGGCCAACGTCCTGACTTTC.

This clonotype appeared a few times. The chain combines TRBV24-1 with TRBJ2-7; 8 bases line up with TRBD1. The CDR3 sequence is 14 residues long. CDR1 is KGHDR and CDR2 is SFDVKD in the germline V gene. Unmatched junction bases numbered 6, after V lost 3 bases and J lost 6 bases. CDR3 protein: CATSDARTGFEQYF. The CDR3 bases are TGTGCCACCAGTGATGCCAGGACAGGGTTCGAGCAGTACTTC.

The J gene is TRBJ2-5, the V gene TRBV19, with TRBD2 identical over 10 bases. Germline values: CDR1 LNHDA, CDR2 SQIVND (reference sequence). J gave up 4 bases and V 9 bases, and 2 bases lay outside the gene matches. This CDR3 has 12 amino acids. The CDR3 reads CASASGRETQYF. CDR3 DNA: TGTGCCAGCGCTAGCGGGAGAGAGACCCAGTACTTC.

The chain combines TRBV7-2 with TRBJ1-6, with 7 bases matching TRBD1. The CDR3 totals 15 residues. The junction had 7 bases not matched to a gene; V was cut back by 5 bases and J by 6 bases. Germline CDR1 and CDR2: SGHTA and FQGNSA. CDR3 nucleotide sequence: TGTGCCAGCAGCGTAACGGGACAGCCTAATTCACCCCTCCACTTT. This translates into CASSVTGQPNSPLHF. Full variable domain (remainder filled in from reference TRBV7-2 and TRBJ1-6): GAGVSQSPSNKVTEKGKDVELRCDPISGHTALYWYRQSLGQGLEFLIYFQGNSAPDKSGLPSDRFSAERTGGSVSTLTIQRTQQEDSAVYLCASSVTGQPNSPLHFGNGTRLTVT.

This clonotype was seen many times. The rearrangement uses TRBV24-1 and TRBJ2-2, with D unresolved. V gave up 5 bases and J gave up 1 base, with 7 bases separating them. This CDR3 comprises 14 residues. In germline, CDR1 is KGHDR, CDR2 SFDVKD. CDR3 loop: CATSGKKNTGELFF. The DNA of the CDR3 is TGTGCCACCAGTGGGAAGAAGAACACCGGGGAGCTGTTTTTT.

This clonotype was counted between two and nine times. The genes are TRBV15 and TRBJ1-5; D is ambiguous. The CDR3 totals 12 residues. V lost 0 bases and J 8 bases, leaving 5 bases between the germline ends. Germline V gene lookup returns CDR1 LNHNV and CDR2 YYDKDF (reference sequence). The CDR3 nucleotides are TGTGCCACCAGCAGAGATCTCAAGCCCCAGCATTTT. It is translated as CATSRDLKPQHF.

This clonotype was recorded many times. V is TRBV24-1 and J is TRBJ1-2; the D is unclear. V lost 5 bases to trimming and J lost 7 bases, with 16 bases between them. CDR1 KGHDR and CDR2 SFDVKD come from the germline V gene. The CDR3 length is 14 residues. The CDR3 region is CATSATLSPSGYTF. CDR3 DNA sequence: TGTGCCACCAGTGCTACGTTATCACCCTCTGGCTACACCTTC.

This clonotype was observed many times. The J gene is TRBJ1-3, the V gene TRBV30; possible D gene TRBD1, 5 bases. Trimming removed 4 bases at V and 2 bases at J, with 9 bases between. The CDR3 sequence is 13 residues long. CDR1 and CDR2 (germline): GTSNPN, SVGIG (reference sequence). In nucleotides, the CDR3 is TGTGCCTGGACAGGGCGGACTGGAAACACCATATATTTT. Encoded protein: CAWTGRTGNTIYF. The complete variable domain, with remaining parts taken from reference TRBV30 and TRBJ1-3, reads SQTIHQWPATLVQPVGSPLSLECTVEGTSNPNLYWYRQAAGRGLQLLFYSVGIGQISSEVPQNLSASRPQDRQFILSSKKLLLSDSGFYLCAWTGRTGNTIYFGEGSWLTVV.

The DNA for the CDR3 is TGTGCCACCAGCATTGGGACAAGTAATAATGAAAAACTGTTTTTT. Translating it yields CATSIGTSNNEKLFF. The chain links TRBV15 to TRBJ1-4; a possible D gene is TRBD1 (6 bases). Germline assignment: CDR1 LNHNV and CDR2 YYDKDF (reference sequence). The CDR3 is made up of 15 amino acids. V was cut by 4 bases and J by 4 bases, with 13 bases left in between.

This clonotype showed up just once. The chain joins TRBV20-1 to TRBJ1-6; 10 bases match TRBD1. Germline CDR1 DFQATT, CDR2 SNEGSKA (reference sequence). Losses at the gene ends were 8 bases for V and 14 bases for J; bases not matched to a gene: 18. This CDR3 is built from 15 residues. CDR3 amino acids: CSYRGGQGTRPSLHF. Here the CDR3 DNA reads TGCAGTTACAGAGGGGGACAGGGGACTCGACCATCCCTCCACTTT.

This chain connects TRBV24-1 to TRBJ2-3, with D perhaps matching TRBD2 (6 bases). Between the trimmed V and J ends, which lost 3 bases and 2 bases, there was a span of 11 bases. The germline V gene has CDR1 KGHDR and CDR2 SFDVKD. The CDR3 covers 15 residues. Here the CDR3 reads CATSDVASVTDTQYF. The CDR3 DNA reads TGTGCCACCAGTGATGTGGCTAGCGTCACAGATACGCAGTATTTT.

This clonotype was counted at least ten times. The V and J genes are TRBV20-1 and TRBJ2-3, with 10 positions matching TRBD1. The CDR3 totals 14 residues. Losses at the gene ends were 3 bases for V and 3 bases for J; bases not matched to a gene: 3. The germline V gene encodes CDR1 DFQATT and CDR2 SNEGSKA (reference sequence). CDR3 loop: CSASGQGGTDTQYF. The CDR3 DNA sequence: TGCAGTGCTAGTGGACAGGGGGGGACAGATACGCAGTATTTT.

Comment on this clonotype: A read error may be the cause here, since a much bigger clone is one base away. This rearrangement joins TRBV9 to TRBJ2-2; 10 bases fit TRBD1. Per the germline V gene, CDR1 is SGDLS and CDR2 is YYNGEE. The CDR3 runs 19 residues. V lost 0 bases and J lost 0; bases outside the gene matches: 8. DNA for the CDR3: TGTGCCAGCAGCGTAGTAAGGGGGACAGGGGCATCGAACACCGGGGAGCTGTTTTTT. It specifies CASSVVRGTGASNTGELFF. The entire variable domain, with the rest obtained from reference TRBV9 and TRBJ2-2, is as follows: DSGVTQTPKHLITATGQRVTLRCSPRSGDLSVYWYQQSLDQGLQFLIQYYNGEERAKGNILERFSAQQFPDLHSELNLSSLELGDSALYFCASSVVRGTGASNTGELFFGEGSRLTVL.

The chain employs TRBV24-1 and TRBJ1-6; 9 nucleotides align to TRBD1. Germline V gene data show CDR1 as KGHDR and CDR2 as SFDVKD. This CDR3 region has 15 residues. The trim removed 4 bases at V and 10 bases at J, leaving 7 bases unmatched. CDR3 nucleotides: TGTGCCACCAGTGAGTCGGGACAGGGACAGTCACCCCTCCACTTT. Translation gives CATSESGQGQSPLHF.

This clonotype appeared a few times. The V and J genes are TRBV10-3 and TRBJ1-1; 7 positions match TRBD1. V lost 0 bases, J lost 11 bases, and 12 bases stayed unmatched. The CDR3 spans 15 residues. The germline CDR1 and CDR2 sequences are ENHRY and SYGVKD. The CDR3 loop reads CAISESMGTGVRAFF. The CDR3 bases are TGTGCCATCAGTGAGTCGATGGGTACAGGGGTTCGTGCTTTCTTT.

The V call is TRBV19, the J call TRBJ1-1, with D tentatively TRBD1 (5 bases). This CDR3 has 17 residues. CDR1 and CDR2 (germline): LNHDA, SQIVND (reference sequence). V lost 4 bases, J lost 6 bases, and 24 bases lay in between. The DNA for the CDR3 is TGTGCCAGTAGTACCGCACCCCTCAGGGCGTTGATCTCTGAAGCTTTCTTT. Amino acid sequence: CASSTAPLRALISEAFF.

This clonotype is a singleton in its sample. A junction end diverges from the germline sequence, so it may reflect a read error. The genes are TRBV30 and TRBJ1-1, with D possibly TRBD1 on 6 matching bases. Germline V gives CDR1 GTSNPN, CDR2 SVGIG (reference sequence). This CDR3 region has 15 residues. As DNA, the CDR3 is TGTGCCTGGAGTGTTAGAGGGGGGCTCTTCACTGAAGCCTTCTTT. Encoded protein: CAWSVRGGLFTEAFF.